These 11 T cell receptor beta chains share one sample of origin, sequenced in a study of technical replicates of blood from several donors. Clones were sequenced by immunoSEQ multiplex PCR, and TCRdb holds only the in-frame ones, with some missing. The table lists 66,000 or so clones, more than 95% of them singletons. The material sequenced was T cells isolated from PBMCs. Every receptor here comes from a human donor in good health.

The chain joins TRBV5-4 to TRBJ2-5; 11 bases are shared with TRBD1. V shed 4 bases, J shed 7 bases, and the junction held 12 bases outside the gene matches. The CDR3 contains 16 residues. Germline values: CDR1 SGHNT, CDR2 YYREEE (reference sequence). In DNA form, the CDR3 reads TGTGCCAGCAGCCCGGGACAGGGGGTTGGAAGGGGGACCCAGTACTTC. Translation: CASSPGQGVGRGTQYF.

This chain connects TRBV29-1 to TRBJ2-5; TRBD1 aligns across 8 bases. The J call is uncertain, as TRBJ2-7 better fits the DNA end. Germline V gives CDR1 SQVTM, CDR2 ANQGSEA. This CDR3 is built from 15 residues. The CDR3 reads CSVSERDRGHNEQYF. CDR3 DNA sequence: TGCAGCGTCTCAGAAAGAGACAGGGGACACAACGAGCAGTACTTC.

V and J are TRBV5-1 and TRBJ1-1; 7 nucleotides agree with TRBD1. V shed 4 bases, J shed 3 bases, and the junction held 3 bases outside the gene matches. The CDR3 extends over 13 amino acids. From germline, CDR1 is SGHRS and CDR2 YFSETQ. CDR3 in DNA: TGCGCCAGCAGCCCTACAGGGGACACTGAAGCTTTCTTT. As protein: CASSPTGDTEAFF. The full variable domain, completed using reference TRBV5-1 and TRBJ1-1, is KAGVTQTPRYLIKTRGQQVTLSCSPISGHRSVSWYQQTPGQGLQFLFEYFSETQRNKGNFPGRFSGRQFSNSRSEMNVSTLELGDSALYLCASSPTGDTEAFFGQGTRLTVV.

Written as DNA, the CDR3 is TGCGCCAGCAGCCAGGGGCCGGGACAATACAATGAGCAGTTCTTC. As protein: CASSQGPGQYNEQFF. This chain joins TRBV4-1 and TRBJ2-1; possible D gene TRBD1, 6 bases. The length of the CDR3 is 15 residues. Trimming removed 3 bases at V and 4 bases at J, with 13 bases between. Per germline, CDR1 MGHRA and CDR2 YSYEKL.

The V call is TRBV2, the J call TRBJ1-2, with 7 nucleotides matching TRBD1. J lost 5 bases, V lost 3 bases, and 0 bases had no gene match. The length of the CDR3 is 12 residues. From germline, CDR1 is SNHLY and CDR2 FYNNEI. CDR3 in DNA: TGTGCCAGCAGTGAGACAGGGTATGGCTACACCTTC. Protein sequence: CASSETGYGYTF.

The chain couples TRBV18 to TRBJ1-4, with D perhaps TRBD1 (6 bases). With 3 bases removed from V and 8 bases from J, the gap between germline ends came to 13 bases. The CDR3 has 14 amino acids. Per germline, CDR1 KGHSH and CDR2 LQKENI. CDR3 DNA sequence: TGTGCCAGCTCACCGTGGCAAACAGGGGAAAAACTGTTTTTT. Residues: CASSPWQTGEKLFF.

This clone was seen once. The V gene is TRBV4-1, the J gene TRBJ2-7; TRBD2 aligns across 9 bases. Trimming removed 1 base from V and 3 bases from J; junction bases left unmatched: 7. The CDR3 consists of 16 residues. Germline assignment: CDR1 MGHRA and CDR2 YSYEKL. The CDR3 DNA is TGCGCCAGCAGCCAAGTCGGAGCGGGGGGCGGCTACGAGCAGTACTTC. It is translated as CASSQVGAGGGYEQYF.

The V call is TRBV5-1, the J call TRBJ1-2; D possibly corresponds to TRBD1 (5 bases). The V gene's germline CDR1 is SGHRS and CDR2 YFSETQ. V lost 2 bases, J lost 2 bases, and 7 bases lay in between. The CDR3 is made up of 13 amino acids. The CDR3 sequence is CASSLDSNYGYTF. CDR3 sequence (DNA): TGCGCCAGCAGCTTAGACAGCAACTATGGCTACACCTTC.

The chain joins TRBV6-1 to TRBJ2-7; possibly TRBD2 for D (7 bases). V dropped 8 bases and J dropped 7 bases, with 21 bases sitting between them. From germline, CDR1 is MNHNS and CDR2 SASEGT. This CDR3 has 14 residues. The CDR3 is CASHEMGRGGEQYF. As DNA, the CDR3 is TGTGCCAGCCATGAGATGGGGAGGGGGGGAGAGCAGTACTTC.

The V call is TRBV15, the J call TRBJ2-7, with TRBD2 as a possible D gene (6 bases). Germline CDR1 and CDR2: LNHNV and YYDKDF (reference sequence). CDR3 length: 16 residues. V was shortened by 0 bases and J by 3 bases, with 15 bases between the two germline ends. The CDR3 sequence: CATSREGTGRLYEQYF. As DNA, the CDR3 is TGTGCCACCAGCAGAGAGGGAACCGGGAGACTCTACGAGCAGTACTTC.

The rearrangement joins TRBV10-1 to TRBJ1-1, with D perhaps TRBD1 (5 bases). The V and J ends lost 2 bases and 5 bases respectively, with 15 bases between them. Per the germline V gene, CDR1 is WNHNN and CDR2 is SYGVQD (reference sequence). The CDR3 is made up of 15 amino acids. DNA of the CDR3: TGCGCCAGCAGTGAGAGGAAGGACATGGGGACTGAAGCTTTCTTT. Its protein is CASSERKDMGTEAFF.